A single sample is the source of the 29 T cell receptor beta chains below, sequenced in a study of blood T cell repertoires in COVID-19 (dated by TCRdb to the early 2020s). Libraries were made using the immunoSEQ multiplex PCR assay. TCRdb re-hosts the immuneACCESS table, in-frame sequences only. Its copies lack some clones; in the studies checked, an unresolved V gene accounts for under half of them, and the cause for the rest is not known. The sample profile shows 84,000 or so clones; over 75% of them were found once. Approximately 13% of the sample is in the top ten clones. The sample was peripheral blood. Receptor source: a human donor in a cohort sampled during active COVID-19.

DNA for the CDR3: TGTGCCAGTATCCCCCAGCGTTCGAACACCGGGGAGCTGTTTTTT. Its protein is CASIPQRSNTGELFF. This chain joins TRBV19 and TRBJ2-2; D not resolved. V dropped 7 bases and J dropped 0 bases, with 12 bases sitting between them. Per germline, CDR1 LNHDA and CDR2 SQIVND (reference sequence). The CDR3 sequence is 15 residues long.

This chain joins TRBV6-2 or TRBV6-3 and TRBJ2-1, with 8 nucleotides matching TRBD1. The CDR3 has 16 amino acids. Germline CDR1 and CDR2: MNHEY and SVGEGT. Unmatched junction bases numbered 5, after V lost 0 bases and J lost 4 bases. CDR3 sequence reads: CASSYSLGQVYNEQFF. Here the CDR3 DNA reads TGTGCCAGCAGTTACTCGCTGGGACAGGTATACAATGAGCAGTTCTTC.

The J gene is TRBJ2-3, the V gene TRBV5-1; tentative D call: TRBD1 (5 bases). Per the germline V gene, CDR1 is SGHRS and CDR2 is YFSETQ. V lost 0 bases and J 5 bases, leaving 13 bases between the germline ends. The CDR3 contains 15 residues. The CDR3 here is CASSLEWQGRDTQYF. The CDR3 DNA follows: TGCGCCAGCAGCTTGGAGTGGCAGGGAAGAGATACGCAGTATTTT.

The count of this clone is one. The CDR3 loop is CASSLYTGEQFF. CDR3 coding DNA: TGTGCCAGCAGCTTGTACACGGGTGAGCAGTTCTTC. The chain uses TRBV7-2 and TRBJ2-1, with no clear D. This CDR3 region has 12 residues. Germline V gene sequence: CDR1 SGHTA, CDR2 FQGNSA. V was clipped by 3 bases and J by 9 bases, with 9 bases between them.

V usage is TRBV5-1 and J usage is TRBJ1-3; D is unresolved. This CDR3 is 13 amino acids long. Germline V gives CDR1 SGHRS, CDR2 YFSETQ. V gave up 4 bases and J gave up 8 bases, with 13 bases separating them. The CDR3 nucleotides read TGCGCCAGCAGCCGAACCGGGAGCGACACCATATATTTT. Protein sequence: CASSRTGSDTIYF.

This chain links TRBV5-1 with TRBJ2-1, with TRBD2 identical over 8 bases. This CDR3 comprises 16 residues. J gave up 7 bases and V 3 bases, and 12 bases lay outside the gene matches. From germline, CDR1 is SGHRS and CDR2 YFSETQ. The CDR3 DNA follows: TGCGCCAGCAGCTGGCCCCCGGGGGTAGCGGGGAATGAGCAGTTCTTC. This translates into CASSWPPGVAGNEQFF.

The chain uses TRBV7-3 and TRBJ1-1; TRBD1 might be the D (5 bases). V lost 5 bases, J lost 7 bases, and 8 bases lay in between. This CDR3 spans 11 amino acids. The germline V gene has CDR1 SGHTA and CDR2 FQGTGA. CDR3 DNA sequence: TGTGCCAGCAGCCTCGGGGGTGAAGCTTTCTTT. Its protein is CASSLGGEAFF.

This clone turned up a few times. The V gene is TRBV4-1, the J gene TRBJ2-7, with D tentatively TRBD2 (6 bases). This CDR3 is 14 amino acids long. CDR1 and CDR2 from the germline V gene are MGHRA and YSYEKL. V lost 1 base to trimming and J lost 2 bases, with 9 bases between them. The CDR3 nucleotides are TGCGCCAGCAGCCAAGTTTGGGGGGCCTACGAGCAGTACTTC. Its protein is CASSQVWGAYEQYF.

This clone came up once. The V gene is TRBV7-2, the J gene TRBJ2-5, with 9 bases that match TRBD2. CDR1 is SGHTA and CDR2 is FQGNSA in the germline V gene. This CDR3 is built from 15 residues. Losses at the gene ends were 1 base for V and 2 bases for J; bases not matched to a gene: 2. The CDR3 DNA reads as TGTGCCAGCAGCTTAGGTAGCGGGGGACAAGAGACCCAGTACTTC. Translated: CASSLGSGGQETQYF.

V and J are TRBV6-5 and TRBJ2-3, with TRBD1 matching 8 bases. J gave up 3 bases and V 7 bases, and 9 bases lay outside the gene matches. CDR3 length equals 15 residues. Germline V lookup: CDR1 MNHEY, CDR2 SVGAGI. DNA for the CDR3: TGTGCCAGCACCTTCAGGGGGCGGGCTACAGATACGCAGTATTTT. Translating gives CASTFRGRATDTQYF.

The chain's CDR3 is CASSEGTALTGELFF. Here the CDR3 DNA reads TGTGCCAGCTCAGAAGGGACAGCACTCACCGGGGAGCTGTTTTTT. This chain connects TRBV18 to TRBJ2-2, with 7 bases that match TRBD1. Trimming removed 5 bases from V and 4 bases from J; junction bases left unmatched: 7. Germline loops: CDR1 KGHSH, CDR2 LQKENI. The CDR3 has 15 residues.

As concerns this clone: This sample also contains other DNA sequences that code for the same CDR3. This chain uses TRBV5-1 with TRBJ2-1; TRBD2 matches 8 bases. With V trimmed by 0 bases and J by 5 bases, 4 bases remained unmatched. CDR3 length equals 15 residues. Germline V gives CDR1 SGHRS, CDR2 YFSETQ. CDR3 sequence (DNA): TGCGCCAGCAGCTTGGTGTTAGCGGGGAACAATGAGCAGTTCTTC. Residues: CASSLVLAGNNEQFF.

The chain employs TRBV29-1 and TRBJ1-2; no definite D call. V was trimmed by 4 bases and J by 8 bases, leaving 5 bases between them. The V gene's germline CDR1 is SQVTM and CDR2 ANQGSEA. The CDR3 runs to 9 residues. The CDR3 bases are TGCAGCGTTGCGAGGGGCTACACCTTC. This gives the protein CSVARGYTF.

This chain connects TRBV7-3 to TRBJ2-1; 11 bases fit TRBD1. This CDR3 spans 16 amino acids. The ends lost 4 bases at V and 8 bases at J; junction bases unmatched: 10. The germline V gene has CDR1 SGHTA and CDR2 FQGTGA. In DNA form, the CDR3 reads TGTGCCAGCAGCTCACAACGGGACAGGGGGAACGATGAGCAGTTCTTC. Translating it yields CASSSQRDRGNDEQFF.

The V and J genes are TRBV7-2 and TRBJ2-7, with D possibly matching TRBD1 (5 bases). V was clipped by 5 bases and J by 6 bases, with 20 bases between them. CDR1 is SGHTA and CDR2 is FQGNSA in the germline V gene. This CDR3 contains 15 residues. The CDR3: CASSTRKGWGLEQYF. Here the CDR3 DNA reads TGTGCCAGCAGCACCCGGAAAGGATGGGGCCTCGAGCAGTACTTC.

The J gene is TRBJ2-7, the V gene TRBV20-1; 7 positions match TRBD1. J gave up 2 bases and V 3 bases, and 7 bases lay outside the gene matches. Looked up from germline, CDR1 is DFQATT and CDR2 is SNEGSKA (reference sequence). The CDR3 totals 14 residues. The CDR3 DNA reads as TGCAGTGCTAGTAAGGGGGCGCCTCCCTACGAGCAGTACTTC. Residues: CSASKGAPPYEQYF.

The genes are TRBV6-5 and TRBJ1-5; 7 bases match TRBD1. Germline loops: CDR1 MNHEY, CDR2 SVGAGI. The CDR3 is 14 residues long. Germline trimming cut 8 bases from V and 7 bases from J; bases unmatched to any gene: 11. DNA of the CDR3: TGTGCCAGCGGGAAGACAGGGAATTACCAGCCCCAGCATTTT. Translated, it gives CASGKTGNYQPQHF.

CDR3 loop: CASSQTFHGDTQYF. The DNA of the CDR3 is TGTGCCAGCAGCCAAACTTTCCACGGTGATACGCAGTATTTT. This chain links TRBV3-1 (or the pseudogene TRBV3-2) with TRBJ2-3; D gene unclear. Deletions cut 2 bases from V and 6 bases from J, with 12 bases between. This CDR3 is 14 amino acids long. Per the germline V gene, CDR1 is LGHDT and CDR2 is YNNKEL (reference sequence).

The chain carries TRBV5-4 and TRBJ2-5, with D perhaps TRBD2 (5 bases). Germline values: CDR1 SGHNT, CDR2 YYREEE (reference sequence). Trimming cost V 4 bases and J 5 bases, with 18 bases left between them. The CDR3 spans 15 residues. The CDR3 DNA reads as TGTGCCAGCAGCCCGGGGAGTAGTTTGGGGGAGACCCAGTACTTC. It codes for CASSPGSSLGETQYF.

The chain couples TRBV6-2 or TRBV6-3 to TRBJ1-2; the D is unclear. The length of the CDR3 is 12 residues. The V and J ends lost 3 bases and 4 bases respectively, with 6 bases between them. Germline loops: CDR1 MNHEY, CDR2 SVGEGT. CDR3: CASSYNFYGYTF. CDR3 DNA sequence: TGTGCCAGCAGTTATAACTTCTATGGCTACACCTTC.

This sequence joins TRBV5-6 and TRBJ1-1; a weak D match, TRBD1 (6 bases). The CDR3 runs 16 residues. With 4 bases removed from V and 0 bases from J, the gap between germline ends came to 16 bases. Looked up from germline, CDR1 is SGHDT and CDR2 is YYEEEE. The CDR3 nucleotides read TGTGCCAGCAGCCAAGGGGGAGGGGTGGTGAACACTGAAGCTTTCTTT. This sequence encodes CASSQGGGVVNTEAFF.

The CDR3, as DNA: TGTGCCAGCAGCTTAGGAGGGGCCAACACTGAAGCTTTCTTT. It codes for CASSLGGANTEAFF. The genes are TRBV7-3 and TRBJ1-1; tentative D call: TRBD1 (5 bases). Trimming stripped 2 bases from V and 2 bases from J, with 9 bases between. Germline V gene data show CDR1 as SGHTA and CDR2 as FQGTGA. The length of the CDR3 is 14 residues.

The chain is built from TRBV30 and TRBJ2-6; 8 bases fit TRBD2. V was clipped by 3 bases and J by 1 base; unmatched bases: 5. CDR3 length: 16 residues. CDR1 and CDR2 from the germline V gene are GTSNPN and SVGIG (reference sequence). The CDR3 coding sequence is TGTGCCTGGAGCCTCGGGGGGGGGTCTGGGGCCAACGTCCTGACTTTC. This encodes CAWSLGGGSGANVLTF.

The chain employs TRBV27 and TRBJ2-7; TRBD2 might be the D (7 bases). V lost 2 bases, J lost 4 bases, and 15 bases lay in between. The germline CDR1 and CDR2 sequences are MNHEY and SMNVEV (reference sequence). The CDR3 runs to 15 residues. The CDR3 protein is CASSLRGGGGYEQYF. CDR3 bases: TGTGCCAGCAGTTTAAGGGGGGGCGGGGGTTACGAGCAGTACTTC.

The chain recombines TRBV5-8 with TRBJ1-5; D remains unclear. The CDR3 runs to 14 residues. Germline-derived CDR1 and CDR2 are SGHTS and YDEGEE. V was clipped by 1 base and J by 1 base, with 6 bases between them. The CDR3 loop is CASSLWQSNQPQHF. As DNA, the CDR3 is TGTGCCAGCAGCTTGTGGCAGAGCAATCAGCCCCAGCATTTT.

This rearrangement joins TRBV4-1 to TRBJ2-1, with D possibly TRBD2 on 6 matching bases. The CDR3 is 17 residues long. Germline-derived CDR1 and CDR2 are MGHRA and YSYEKL. Trimming removed 3 bases at V and 0 bases at J, with 15 bases between. The CDR3 sequence: CASSQAPGLSSYNEQFF. The DNA of the CDR3 is TGCGCCAGCAGCCAGGCCCCGGGACTGAGCTCCTACAATGAGCAGTTCTTC.

The V and J genes are TRBV5-1 and TRBJ2-3, with D perhaps matching TRBD1 (6 bases). Trimming pared 3 bases from V and 0 bases from J, leaving 8 bases between. In germline, CDR1 is SGHRS, CDR2 YFSETQ. The CDR3 length is 14 residues. The CDR3 is CASSSTGSTDTQYF. CDR3 nucleotides: TGCGCCAGCAGCTCGACAGGTAGCACAGATACGCAGTATTTT. The complete variable domain, with remaining parts taken from reference TRBV5-1 and TRBJ2-3, reads KAGVTQTPRYLIKTRGQQVTLSCSPISGHRSVSWYQQTPGQGLQFLFEYFSETQRNKGNFPGRFSGRQFSNSRSEMNVSTLELGDSALYLCASSSTGSTDTQYFGPGTRLTVL.

The gene calls are TRBV4-3 and TRBJ2-1, with 9 bases that match TRBD1. This CDR3 is 17 amino acids long. J was trimmed by 1 base and V by 2 bases; bases with no gene match: 6. The germline CDR1 and CDR2 sequences are LGHNA and YSLEER. CDR3 sequence: CASSQLRQGGSYNEQFF. The DNA for the CDR3 is TGCGCCAGCAGCCAACTTAGACAGGGGGGGTCCTACAATGAGCAGTTCTTC.

The rearrangement joins TRBV7-8 to TRBJ2-5, with no clear D. The V end lost 2 bases, the J end lost 2 bases, and 12 bases lay between the germline ends. The CDR3 spans 15 residues. Germline V gene sequence: CDR1 SGHVS, CDR2 FQNEAQ. The CDR3 protein is CASSLMRPPQETQYF. Written as DNA, the CDR3 is TGTGCCAGCAGCTTAATGAGGCCCCCACAAGAGACCCAGTACTTC.